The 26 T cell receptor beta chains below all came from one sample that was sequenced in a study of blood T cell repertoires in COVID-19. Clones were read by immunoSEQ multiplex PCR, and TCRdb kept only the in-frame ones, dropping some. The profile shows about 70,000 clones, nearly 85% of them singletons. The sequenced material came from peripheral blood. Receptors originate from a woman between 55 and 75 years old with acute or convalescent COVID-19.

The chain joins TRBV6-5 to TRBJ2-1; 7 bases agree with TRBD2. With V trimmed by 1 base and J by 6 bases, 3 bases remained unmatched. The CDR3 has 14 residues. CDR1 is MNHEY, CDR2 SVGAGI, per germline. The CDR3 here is CASSYYAGVNEQFF. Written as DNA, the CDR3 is TGTGCCAGCAGTTACTACGCGGGGGTCAATGAGCAGTTCTTC.

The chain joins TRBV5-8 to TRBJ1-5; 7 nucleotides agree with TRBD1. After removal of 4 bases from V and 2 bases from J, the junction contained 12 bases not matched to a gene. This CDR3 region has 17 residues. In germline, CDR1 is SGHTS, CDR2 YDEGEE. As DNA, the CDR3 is TGTGCCAGCAGCCACCCAGGGGGACAGCGGGGCAATCAGCCCCAGCATTTT. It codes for CASSHPGGQRGNQPQHF. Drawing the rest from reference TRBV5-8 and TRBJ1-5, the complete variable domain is EAGVTQSPTHLIKTRGQQATLRCSPISGHTSVYWYQQALGLGLQFLLWYDEGEERNRGNFPPRFSGRQFPNYSSELNVNALELEDSALYLCASSHPGGQRGNQPQHFGDGTRLSIL.

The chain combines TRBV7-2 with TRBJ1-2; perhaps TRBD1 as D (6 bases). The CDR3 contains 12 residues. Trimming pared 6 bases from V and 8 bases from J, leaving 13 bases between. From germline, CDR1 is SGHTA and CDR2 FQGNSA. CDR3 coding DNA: TGTGCCAGCAGTTTTCCAGGGACAGGCTACACCTTC. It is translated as CASSFPGTGYTF.

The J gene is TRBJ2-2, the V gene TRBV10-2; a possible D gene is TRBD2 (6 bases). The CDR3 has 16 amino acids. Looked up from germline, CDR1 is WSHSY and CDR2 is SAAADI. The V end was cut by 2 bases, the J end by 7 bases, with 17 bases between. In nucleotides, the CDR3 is TGCGCCAGCAGTGAGAGGGGCGGGACGGGGATCGGGGAGCTGTTTTTT. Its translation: CASSERGGTGIGELFF.

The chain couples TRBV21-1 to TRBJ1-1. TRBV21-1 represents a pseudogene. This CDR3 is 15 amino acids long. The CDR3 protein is CASSKSRGGNTEAFF. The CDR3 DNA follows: TGTGCCAGCAGCAAAAGTAGGGGAGGGAACACTGAAGCTTTCTTT.

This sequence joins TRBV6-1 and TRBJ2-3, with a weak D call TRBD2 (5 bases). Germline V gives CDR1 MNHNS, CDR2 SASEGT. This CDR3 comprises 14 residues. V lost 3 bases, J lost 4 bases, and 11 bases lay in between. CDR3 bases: TGTGCCAGCAGTGAGGGAGCCGAGGCAGATACGCAGTATTTT. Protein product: CASSEGAEADTQYF.

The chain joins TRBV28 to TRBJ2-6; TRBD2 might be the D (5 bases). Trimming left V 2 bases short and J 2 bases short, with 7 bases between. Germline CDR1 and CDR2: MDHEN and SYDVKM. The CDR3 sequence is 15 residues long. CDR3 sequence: CASSLEGTGANVLTF. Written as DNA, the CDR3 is TGTGCCAGCAGTTTAGAGGGTACTGGGGCCAACGTCCTGACTTTC.

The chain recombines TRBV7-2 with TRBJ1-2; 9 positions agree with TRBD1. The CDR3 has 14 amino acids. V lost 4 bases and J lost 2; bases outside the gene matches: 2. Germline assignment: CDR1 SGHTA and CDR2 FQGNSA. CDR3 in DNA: TGTGCCAGCAGCTCAGGGACAGGGAACTATGGCTACACCTTC. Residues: CASSSGTGNYGYTF.

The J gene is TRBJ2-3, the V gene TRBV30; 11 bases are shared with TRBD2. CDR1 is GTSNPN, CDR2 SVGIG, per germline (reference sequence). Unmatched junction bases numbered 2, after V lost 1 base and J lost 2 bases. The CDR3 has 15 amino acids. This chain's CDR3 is CAWSGGLAVTDTQYF. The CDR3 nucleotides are TGTGCCTGGAGTGGGGGACTAGCGGTCACAGATACGCAGTATTTT.

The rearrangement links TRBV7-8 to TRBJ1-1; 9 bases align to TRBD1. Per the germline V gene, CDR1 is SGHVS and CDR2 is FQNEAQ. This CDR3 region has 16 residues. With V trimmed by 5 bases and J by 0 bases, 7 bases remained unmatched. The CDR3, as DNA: TGTGCCAGCAGCCCCGGGACAGGGTTGGTGAACACTGAAGCTTTCTTT. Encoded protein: CASSPGTGLVNTEAFF.

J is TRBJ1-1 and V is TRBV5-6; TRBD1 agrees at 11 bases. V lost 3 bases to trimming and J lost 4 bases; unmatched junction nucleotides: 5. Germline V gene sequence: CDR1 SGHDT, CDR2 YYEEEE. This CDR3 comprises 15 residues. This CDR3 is CASSSPGTGGTEAFF. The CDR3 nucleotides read TGTGCCAGCAGCTCTCCCGGGACAGGGGGCACTGAAGCTTTCTTT. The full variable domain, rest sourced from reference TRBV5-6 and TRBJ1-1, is DAGVTQSPTHLIKTRGQQVTLRCSPKSGHDTVSWYQQALGQGPQFIFQYYEEEERQRGNFPDRFSGHQFPNYSSELNVNALLLGDSALYLCASSSPGTGGTEAFFGQGTRLTVV.

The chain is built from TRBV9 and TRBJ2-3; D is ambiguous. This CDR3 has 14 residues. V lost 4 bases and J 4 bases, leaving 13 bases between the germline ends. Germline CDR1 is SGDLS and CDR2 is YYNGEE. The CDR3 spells CASSPRSSPDTQYF. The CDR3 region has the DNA TGTGCCAGCAGCCCCCGTAGCAGCCCAGATACGCAGTATTTT.

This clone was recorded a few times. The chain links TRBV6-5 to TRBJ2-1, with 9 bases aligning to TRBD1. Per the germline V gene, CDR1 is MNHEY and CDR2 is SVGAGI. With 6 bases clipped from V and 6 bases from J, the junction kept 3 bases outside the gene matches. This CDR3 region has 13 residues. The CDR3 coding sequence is TGTGCCAGCAGCGGGACAGGGTTCAATGAGCAGTTCTTC. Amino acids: CASSGTGFNEQFF.

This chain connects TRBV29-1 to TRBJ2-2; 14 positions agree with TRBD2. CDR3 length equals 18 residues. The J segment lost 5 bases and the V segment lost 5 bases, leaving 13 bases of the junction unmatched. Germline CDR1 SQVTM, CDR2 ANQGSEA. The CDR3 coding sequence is TGCAGCGTTACAACCGGGACTAGCGGGAGATGGGGAACCGGGGAGCTGTTTTTT. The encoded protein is CSVTTGTSGRWGTGELFF.

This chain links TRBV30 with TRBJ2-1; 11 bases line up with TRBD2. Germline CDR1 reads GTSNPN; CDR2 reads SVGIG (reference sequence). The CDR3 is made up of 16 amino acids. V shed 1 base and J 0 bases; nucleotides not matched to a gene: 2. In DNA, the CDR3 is TGTGCCTGGAGTGGACTAGCGGGGAGCTCCTACAATGAGCAGTTCTTC. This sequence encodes CAWSGLAGSSYNEQFF.

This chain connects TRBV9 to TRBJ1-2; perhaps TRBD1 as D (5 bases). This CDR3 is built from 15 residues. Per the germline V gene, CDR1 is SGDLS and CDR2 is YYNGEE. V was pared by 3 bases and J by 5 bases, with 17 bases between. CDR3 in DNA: TGTGCCAGCAGCGCGTCCCAGGGCTGGGGATATGGCTACACCTTC. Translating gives CASSASQGWGYGYTF.

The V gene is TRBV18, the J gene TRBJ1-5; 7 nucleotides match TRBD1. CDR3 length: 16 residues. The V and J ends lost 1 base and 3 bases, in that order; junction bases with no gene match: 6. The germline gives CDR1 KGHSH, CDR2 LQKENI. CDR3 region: CASSPLRDRDNQPQHF. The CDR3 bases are TGTGCCAGCTCACCACTACGAGACAGGGACAATCAGCCCCAGCATTTT.

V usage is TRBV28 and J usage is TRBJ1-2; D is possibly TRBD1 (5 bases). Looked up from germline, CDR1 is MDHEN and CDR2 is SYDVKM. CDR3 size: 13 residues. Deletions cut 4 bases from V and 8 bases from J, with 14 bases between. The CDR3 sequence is CASSWATGEGYTF. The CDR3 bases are TGTGCCAGCAGTTGGGCAACAGGAGAGGGCTACACCTTC.

CDR3: CASSQVGGVADIQYF. The CDR3 region has the DNA TGTGCCAGCAGCCAAGTAGGCGGTGTGGCGGACATTCAGTACTTC. This sequence joins TRBV3-1 (or the pseudogene TRBV3-2) and TRBJ2-4; D is undetermined. The CDR3 covers 15 residues. V was shortened by 1 base and J by 8 bases, with 15 bases between the two germline ends. CDR1 LGHDT and CDR2 YNNKEL come from the germline V gene (reference sequence).

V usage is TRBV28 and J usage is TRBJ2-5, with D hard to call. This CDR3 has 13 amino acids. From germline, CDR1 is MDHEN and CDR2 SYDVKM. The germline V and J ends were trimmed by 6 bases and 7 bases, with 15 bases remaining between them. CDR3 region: CASSLPGPGTQYF. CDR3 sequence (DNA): TGTGCCAGCAGCCTTCCCGGTCCGGGGACCCAGTACTTC.

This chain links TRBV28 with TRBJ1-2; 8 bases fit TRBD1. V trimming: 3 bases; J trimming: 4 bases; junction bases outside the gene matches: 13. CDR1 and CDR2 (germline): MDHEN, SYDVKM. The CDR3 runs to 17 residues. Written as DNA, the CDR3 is TGTGCCAGCAGTTTCTTGACAGGGGAGGTTGGAGGCTATGGCTACACCTTC. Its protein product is CASSFLTGEVGGYGYTF.

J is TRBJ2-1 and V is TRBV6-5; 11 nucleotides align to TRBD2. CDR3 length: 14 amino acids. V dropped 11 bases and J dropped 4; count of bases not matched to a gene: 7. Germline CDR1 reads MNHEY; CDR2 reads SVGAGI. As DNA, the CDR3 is TGTGCCGGCCAACTAGCGGGGGTTTACAATGAGCAGTTCTTC. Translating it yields CAGQLAGVYNEQFF.

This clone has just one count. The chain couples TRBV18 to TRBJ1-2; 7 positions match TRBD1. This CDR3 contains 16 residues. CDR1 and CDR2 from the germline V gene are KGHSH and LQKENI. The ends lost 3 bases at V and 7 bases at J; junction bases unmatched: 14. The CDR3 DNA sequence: TGTGCCAGCTCACCTCCTCTTAGACAGGGTCAGTCTGGCTACACCTTC. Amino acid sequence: CASSPPLRQGQSGYTF.

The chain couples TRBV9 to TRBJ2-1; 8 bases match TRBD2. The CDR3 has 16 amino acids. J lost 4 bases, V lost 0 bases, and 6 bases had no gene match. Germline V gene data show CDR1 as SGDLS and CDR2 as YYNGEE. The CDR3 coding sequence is TGTGCCAGCAGCGTAGATCGGCGGGGGGCGTACAATGAGCAGTTCTTC. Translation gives CASSVDRRGAYNEQFF.

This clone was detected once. CDR3 DNA: TGTGCCACCAGCAGAGGAAGCGGGGCACCCACCGGGGAGCTGTTTTTT. As protein: CATSRGSGAPTGELFF. The genes are TRBV15 and TRBJ2-2; TRBD2 matches 7 bases. J was trimmed by 4 bases and V by 1 base; bases with no gene match: 6. The CDR3 runs 16 residues. Per germline, CDR1 LNHNV and CDR2 YYDKDF (reference sequence).

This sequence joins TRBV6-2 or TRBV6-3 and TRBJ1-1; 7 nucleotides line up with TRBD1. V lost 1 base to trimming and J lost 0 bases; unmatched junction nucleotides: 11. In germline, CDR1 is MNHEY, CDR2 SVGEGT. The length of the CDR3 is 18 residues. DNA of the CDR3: TGTGCCAGCAGTTACTTAAGAGAACTACAGGGGATGAACACTGAAGCTTTCTTT. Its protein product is CASSYLRELQGMNTEAFF.